This TCR beta chain was documented in a study of blood T cells in healthy people across ages. A second roughly 7 to 12 cycle PCR used barcoded and J-beta primers. TCRdb recomputed calls from the 5' RACE reads with MiXCR, one row per CDR3 protein. The sample shows 650,000 to 800,000 distinct CDR3 sequences, roughly 44% of them seen only once. This clonotype was observed a few times. The length of the CDR3 is 16 residues. Losses at the gene ends were 0 bases for V and 4 bases for J; bases not matched to a gene: 7. Germline CDR1 reads DFQATT; CDR2 reads SNEGSKA (reference sequence). This chain uses TRBV20-1 with TRBJ2-4; 9 nucleotides agree with TRBD1. Sequencing was done on a sample of blood. This receptor was taken from a man aged 55 to 69 in good health. Here the CDR3 reads CSAREGGTGQKNIQYF. DNA of the CDR3: TGCAGTGCTAGAGAGGGGGGGACAGGGCAAAAAAACATTCAGTACTTC.